The 18 T cell receptor beta chains given below trace back to one sample, sequenced in a study of radiation and T cells in renal cell carcinoma. Sample time point: blood 2 weeks post-SBRT. As to treatment: 15 Gy SBRT to primary tumor, nephrectomy 4 weeks later. Profiled with immunoSEQ multiplex PCR; TCRdb holds only in-frame clones, not every one. The sample contains about 150,000 clones, roughly 87% of which appear only once. This specimen was blood, taken from a patient whose treatment included radiotherapy and nephrectomy. Source of these receptors: a woman in her forties or fifties with renal cell carcinoma.

This chain links TRBV6-6 with TRBJ2-3; no reliable D call. The CDR3 spans 13 residues. Per germline, CDR1 MNHNY and CDR2 SVGAGI (reference sequence). V lost 7 bases to trimming and J lost 3 bases, with 11 bases between them. For the CDR3, the DNA is TGTGCCAGCACCCGAGATGGGACAGATACGCAGTATTTT. It translates to CASTRDGTDTQYF.

The chain joins TRBV6-1 to TRBJ1-1, with 8 bases fitting TRBD1. V shed 3 bases, J shed 6 bases, and the junction held 12 bases outside the gene matches. The CDR3 length is 16 residues. Germline V gives CDR1 MNHNS, CDR2 SASEGT. CDR3 in amino acids: CASSDQPTGARAEAFF. CDR3 sequence (DNA): TGTGCCAGCAGTGATCAACCGACAGGGGCAAGGGCTGAAGCTTTCTTT.

This sequence joins TRBV7-8 and TRBJ2-2; 9 bases fit TRBD2. With V trimmed by 5 bases and J by 7 bases, 11 bases remained unmatched. This CDR3 is 16 amino acids long. Germline lookup yields CDR1 SGHVS and CDR2 FQNEAQ. CDR3 region: CASSRASGDLYGELFF. The CDR3 nucleotides are TGTGCCAGCAGCCGGGCTAGCGGGGATCTCTACGGGGAGCTGTTTTTT.

V and J are TRBV19 and TRBJ1-2; TRBD1 is a possible D gene (6 bases). V was trimmed by 6 bases and J by 0 bases, leaving 20 bases between them. CDR1 is LNHDA, CDR2 SQIVND, per germline (reference sequence). This CDR3 has 17 amino acids. The CDR3 nucleotides are TGTGCCAGTAGCACCCTCACCGGACAGTTTCCTAACTATGGCTACACCTTC. Residues: CASSTLTGQFPNYGYTF.

The chain combines TRBV6-1 with TRBJ1-2; D unclear. The CDR3 runs 12 residues. Germline-derived CDR1 and CDR2 are MNHNS and SASEGT. V was trimmed by 5 bases and J by 5 bases, leaving 9 bases between them. CDR3 residues: CASSQRVYGYTF. Written as DNA, the CDR3 is TGTGCCAGCAGTCAACGGGTATATGGCTACACCTTC.

This clone was counted between two and nine times. This chain links TRBV6-6 with TRBJ1-1; D call uncertain. The V end was cut by 5 bases, the J end by 5 bases, with 15 bases between. The germline V gene encodes CDR1 MNHNY and CDR2 SVGAGI (reference sequence). The length of the CDR3 is 14 residues. The CDR3 region is CASSPMRLQTEAFF. CDR3 DNA: TGTGCCAGCAGTCCCATGAGACTTCAGACTGAAGCTTTCTTT.

V is TRBV7-8 and J is TRBJ2-7; 8 bases align to TRBD1. From germline, CDR1 is SGHVS and CDR2 FQNEAQ. Trimming took 6 bases from V and 0 from J; bases not matched to a gene: 4. The CDR3 consists of 14 residues. The CDR3 DNA is TGTGCCAGCAGTTTGGGACAGGACTCCTACGAGCAGTACTTC. Translation gives CASSLGQDSYEQYF.

V is TRBV5-1 and J is TRBJ2-5, with D hard to call. Germline-derived CDR1 and CDR2 are SGHRS and YFSETQ. The CDR3 is 11 amino acids. With 1 base removed from V and 5 bases from J, the gap between germline ends came to 3 bases. As DNA, the CDR3 is TGCGCCAGCAGCTTGAGGGAGACCCAGTACTTC. Protein product: CASSLRETQYF.

The chain uses TRBV2 and TRBJ1-1; no clear D. The CDR3 totals 13 residues. Trimming shortened V by 0 bases and J by 3 bases, and 5 bases separated the two germline ends. Germline CDR1 SNHLY, CDR2 FYNNEI. The DNA of the CDR3 is TGTGCCAGCAGTGAAGCGAGTTACACTGAAGCTTTCTTT. This codes for CASSEASYTEAFF.

V gene TRBV2 combines with J gene TRBJ2-1; D remains ambiguous. Germline CDR1 reads SNHLY; CDR2 reads FYNNEI. Trimming cost V 4 bases and J 7 bases, with 8 bases left between them. The CDR3 consists of 12 residues. The DNA of the CDR3 is TGTGCCAGCAGTGTGTTAGGAAATGAGCAGTTCTTC. Residues: CASSVLGNEQFF.

This clone was seen just once. This chain joins TRBV4-1 and TRBJ1-5; D remains ambiguous. Trimming cost V 5 bases and J 1 base, with 9 bases left between them. The CDR3 loop spans 14 amino acids. The V gene's germline CDR1 is MGHRA and CDR2 YSYEKL. CDR3 amino acids: CASSNPLSNQPQHF. The CDR3 DNA is TGCGCCAGCAGCAATCCCCTAAGCAATCAGCCCCAGCATTTT.

The J gene is TRBJ2-5, the V gene TRBV18; D is undetermined. This CDR3 is 14 amino acids long. Trimming took 4 bases from V and 1 from J, leaving 10 bases between them. The V gene's germline CDR1 is KGHSH and CDR2 LQKENI. In DNA form, the CDR3 reads TGTGCCAGCTCACGGTCAGCGATCCAAGAGACCCAGTACTTC. It encodes CASSRSAIQETQYF. The full variable domain, rest sourced from reference TRBV18 and TRBJ2-5, is NAGVMQNPRHLVRRRGQEARLRCSPMKGHSHVYWYRQLPEEGLKFMVYLQKENIIDESGMPKERFSAEFPKEGPSILRIQQVVRGDSAAYFCASSRSAIQETQYFGPGTRLLVL.

The chain uses TRBV15 and TRBJ2-2; D unclear. Germline V gene lookup returns CDR1 LNHNV and CDR2 YYDKDF (reference sequence). V was trimmed by 5 bases and J by 1 base, leaving 8 bases between them. CDR3 length: 14 residues. The CDR3 here is CATSFRMNTGELFF. The CDR3 bases are TGTGCCACCAGCTTCAGAATGAACACCGGGGAGCTGTTTTTT.

This chain uses TRBV5-6 with TRBJ2-7; weak D call: TRBD1 (5 bases). Germline CDR1 and CDR2: SGHDT and YYEEEE. The ends were cut back, 1 base at V and 5 bases at J, with 13 bases in the middle. The CDR3 has 14 residues. CDR3 sequence: CASSLLQGLDEQYF. DNA of the CDR3: TGTGCCAGCAGCTTGCTCCAGGGTTTGGACGAGCAGTACTTC.

CDR3 sequence: CASSLRTQETQYF. CDR3 bases: TGTGCCAGCAGCTTACGGACGCAAGAGACCCAGTACTTC. J is TRBJ2-5 and V is TRBV7-2; the D is unclear. There are 13 residues in the CDR3. V lost 2 bases and J 2 bases, leaving 6 bases between the germline ends. Germline V gene data show CDR1 as SGHTA and CDR2 as FQGNSA. Together with reference TRBV7-2 and TRBJ2-5, the CDR3 gives the full variable domain: GAGVSQSPSNKVTEKGKDVELRCDPISGHTALYWYRQSLGQGLEFLIYFQGNSAPDKSGLPSDRFSAERTGGSVSTLTIQRTQQEDSAVYLCASSLRTQETQYFGPGTRLLVL.

The rearrangement uses TRBV5-4 and TRBJ2-3; 8 bases line up with TRBD1. The CDR3 has 15 amino acids. Germline CDR1 SGHNT, CDR2 YYREEE (reference sequence). V was clipped by 3 bases and J by 2 bases; unmatched bases: 5. The CDR3 DNA sequence: TGTGCCAGCAGCTCCCCGGGACAGGCCACAGATACGCAGTATTTT. Translated: CASSSPGQATDTQYF.

J is TRBJ1-2 and V is TRBV7-2; D remains ambiguous. Germline CDR1 reads SGHTA; CDR2 reads FQGNSA. The ends were cut back, 3 bases at V and 4 bases at J, with 12 bases in the middle. CDR3 length: 14 residues. CDR3 region: CASSFVTEFYGYTF. The CDR3 DNA follows: TGTGCCAGCAGCTTCGTTACGGAATTCTATGGCTACACCTTC.

The CDR3 here is CASSFSATEQFF. In DNA form, the CDR3 reads TGTGCCAGCAGCTTTTCCGCGACTGAGCAGTTCTTC. The genes are TRBV7-2 and TRBJ2-1; D uncertain. Germline loops: CDR1 SGHTA, CDR2 FQGNSA. This CDR3 contains 12 residues. Trimming stripped 3 bases from V and 9 bases from J, with 9 bases between.